Sequencing of this T cell receptor beta chain was carried out in a study of shared clonotypes between healthy human individuals. Unmatched junction bases numbered 6, after V lost 8 bases and J lost 8 bases. Germline-derived CDR1 and CDR2 are ENHRY and SYGVKD. This CDR3 is 14 amino acids long. Data came from immunoSEQ multiplex PCR; TCRdb stores just in-frame clones and leaves some out. The repertoire has approximately 2.3 million clones, approximately 95% of them found once; the top ten carry approximately 0.4%. The gene calls are TRBV10-3 and TRBJ1-6; 10 nucleotides line up with TRBD1. The receptor was derived from a man younger than 30 in good health. Some clones in this sample may be carry-over from other donors' samples. Sequencing was done on a sample of naive CD4+ T cells from PBMCs. Subset given: CD45RA+ positively selected. The CDR3 nucleotides are TGTGCCATCCGGGCGGGACAGGGGTATTCACCCCTCCACTTT. Amino acid sequence: CAIRAGQGYSPLHF.